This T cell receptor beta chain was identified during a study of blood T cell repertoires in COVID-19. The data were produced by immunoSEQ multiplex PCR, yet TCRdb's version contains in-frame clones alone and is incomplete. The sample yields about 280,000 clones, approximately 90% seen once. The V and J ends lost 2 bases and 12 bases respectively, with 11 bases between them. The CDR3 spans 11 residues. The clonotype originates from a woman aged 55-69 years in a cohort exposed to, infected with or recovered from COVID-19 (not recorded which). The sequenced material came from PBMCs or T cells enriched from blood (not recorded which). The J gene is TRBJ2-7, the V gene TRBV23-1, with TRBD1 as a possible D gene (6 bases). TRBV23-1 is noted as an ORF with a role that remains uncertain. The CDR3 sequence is CASSQKQGRYF. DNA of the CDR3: TGCGCCAGCAGTCAAAAGCAGGGGAGGTACTTC.